Reported below is one T cell receptor (beta chain). Its specificity is unknown. Every patient had mismatch repair deficiency by PCR or immunohistochemistry. Three pembrolizumab responders had their TCRs sequenced. Some clones are missing from TCRdb's copy, which holds only in-frame ones; the method was immunoSEQ multiplex PCR. Found here are 90,000 to 130,000 clones, more than 60% of them singletons; the top ten hold approximately 5%. V gave up 2 bases and J gave up 8 bases; unmatched junction bases: 9. Looked up from germline, CDR1 is MNHNS and CDR2 is SASEGT. The CDR3 totals 16 residues. The data derive from a study of PD-1 blockade in mismatch repair-deficient tumors. The overall study: Enrolled about 2013-2017, patients had progressing, pretreated mismatch repair-deficient cancers of about a dozen types. Study-level findings and limits: Tumor-resident clones, often undetectable pretreatment in blood, expanded then contracted after pembrolizumab.

The source was peripheral blood, collected about 60 weeks after starting pembrolizumab. This sequence was found in an adult with mismatch repair-deficient cancer. This chain links TRBV6-1 with TRBJ2-1, with 10 bases that match TRBD2. The CDR3: CASSEFASGRPYEQFF. The CDR3 bases are TGTGCCAGCAGTGAATTTGCTAGCGGGAGACCGTATGAGCAGTTCTTC.